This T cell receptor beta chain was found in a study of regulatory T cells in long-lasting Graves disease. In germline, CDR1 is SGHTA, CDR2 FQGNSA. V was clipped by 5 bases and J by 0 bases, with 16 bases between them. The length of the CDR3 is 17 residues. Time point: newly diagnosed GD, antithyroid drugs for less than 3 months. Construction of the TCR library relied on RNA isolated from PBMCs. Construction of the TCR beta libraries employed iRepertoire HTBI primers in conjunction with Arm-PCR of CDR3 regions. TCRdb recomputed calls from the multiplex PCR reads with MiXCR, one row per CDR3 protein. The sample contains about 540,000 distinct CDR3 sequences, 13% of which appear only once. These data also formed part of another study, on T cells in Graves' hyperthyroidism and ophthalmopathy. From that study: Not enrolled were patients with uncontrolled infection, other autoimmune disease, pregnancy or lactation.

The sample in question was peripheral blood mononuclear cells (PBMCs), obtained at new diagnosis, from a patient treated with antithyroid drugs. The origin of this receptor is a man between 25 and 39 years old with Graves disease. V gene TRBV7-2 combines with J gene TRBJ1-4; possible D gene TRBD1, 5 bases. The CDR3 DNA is TGTGCCAGCAGCCCCGGTGAAGGGACCGCAACTAATGAAAAACTGTTTTTT. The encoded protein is CASSPGEGTATNEKLFF.